Following are 14 T cell receptor beta chains from one sample sequenced in a study of cytomegalovirus exposure and HLA in healthy donors. PCR used 60 Vbeta primers and 13 Jbeta primers. TCRdb's table, derived via immunoSEQ multiplex PCR, lists solely in-frame clones and lacks some. The sample includes approximately 81,000 clones, roughly four fifths of them seen just once. Sequenced input: PBMCs. These receptors all come from a woman in her fifties or sixties in good health and CMV-seropositive.

The genes are TRBV2 and TRBJ1-4, with D possibly matching TRBD1 (5 bases). Germline CDR1 SNHLY, CDR2 FYNNEI. This CDR3 spans 19 amino acids. V lost 8 bases and J lost 8, with 33 bases in between. CDR3 residues: CASLVPEDGFLGGTEKLFF. The CDR3 coding sequence is TGTGCCAGCCTCGTTCCGGAGGACGGTTTTTTGGGGGGTACCGAAAAACTGTTTTTT.

The V and J genes are TRBV7-2 and TRBJ2-1, with 7 bases fitting TRBD1. The CDR3 consists of 15 residues. The germline gives CDR1 SGHTA, CDR2 FQGNSA. J gave up 1 base and V 6 bases, and 6 bases lay outside the gene matches. The CDR3: CASSLQGWSYNEQFF. CDR3 coding DNA: TGTGCCAGCAGTCTACAGGGGTGGTCCTACAATGAGCAGTTCTTC.

In this sample, this clone turned up a few times. The chain links TRBV6-1 to TRBJ2-7; TRBD2 matches at 10 bases. Per germline, CDR1 MNHNS and CDR2 SASEGT. The CDR3 is 14 residues long. V trimming: 7 bases; J trimming: 7 bases; junction bases outside the gene matches: 10. CDR3 DNA sequence: TGTGCCAGCATTCCCCTAGCGGGAGTTCAAGAGCAGTACTTC. It codes for CASIPLAGVQEQYF.

This clone appeared once. The chain employs TRBV30 and TRBJ2-5; TRBD2 aligns across 8 bases. The CDR3 spans 15 residues. Germline V gene sequence: CDR1 GTSNPN, CDR2 SVGIG (reference sequence). V lost 7 bases and J lost 6; bases outside the gene matches: 16. CDR3 bases: TGTGCCTTCCAACCCCTGGCGGGAGGATGGAAGACCCAGTACTTC. As protein: CAFQPLAGGWKTQYF.

The chain has TRBV27 and TRBJ1-2; TRBD1 matches 10 bases. CDR1 MNHEY and CDR2 SMNVEV come from the germline V gene (reference sequence). This CDR3 contains 18 residues. The trim removed 1 base at V and 2 bases at J, leaving 10 bases unmatched. CDR3 DNA sequence: TGTGCCAGCAGTTTATTGGCGGGACAGGGGTCCTTCAACTATGGCTACACCTTC. Amino acids: CASSLLAGQGSFNYGYTF.

This clone occurred a few times. The chain recombines TRBV28 with TRBJ1-5; D may be TRBD1 (6 bases). V was trimmed by 6 bases and J by 6 bases, leaving 12 bases between them. This CDR3 is built from 13 residues. The germline CDR1 and CDR2 sequences are MDHEN and SYDVKM. CDR3 protein: CASSPGGGQPQHF. CDR3 DNA sequence: TGTGCCAGCAGCCCGGGGGGCGGTCAGCCCCAGCATTTT.

The chain carries TRBV19 and TRBJ2-7; 7 positions agree with TRBD1. Trimming removed 1 base from V and 6 bases from J; junction bases left unmatched: 9. Germline V lookup: CDR1 LNHDA, CDR2 SQIVND (reference sequence). CDR3 length equals 15 residues. The CDR3 region has the DNA TGTGCCAGTAGTATAGGAGGGCAGGGGGTAGGCGAGCAGTACTTC. Protein product: CASSIGGQGVGEQYF. The full variable domain, its missing parts supplied by reference TRBV19 and TRBJ2-7, is DGGITQSPKYLFRKEGQNVTLSCEQNLNHDAMYWYRQDPGQGLRLIYYSQIVNDFQKGDIAEGYSVSREKKESFPLTVTSAQKNPTAFYLCASSIGGQGVGEQYFGPGTRLTVT.

As regards this clone: Germline and junction disagree at one end, which may indicate a read error. This chain connects TRBV7-7 to TRBJ2-5; D remains unclear. Germline values: CDR1 SSHAT, CDR2 FNYEAQ (reference sequence). The length of the CDR3 is 12 residues. The CDR3 is CASSFLPETQYF. CDR3 bases: TGTGCTAGCAGCTTTCTCCCGGAGACCCAGTACTTC.

The genes are TRBV2 and TRBJ2-3; the match to TRBD1 covers 11 bases. CDR1 and CDR2 from the germline V gene are SNHLY and FYNNEI. The V segment lost 7 bases and the J segment 1 base; nucleotides outside the gene matches: 4. The length of the CDR3 is 15 residues. The CDR3 nucleotides read TGTGCCAGCACCGGACAGGGGGCTCGCACAGATACGCAGTATTTT. It translates to CASTGQGARTDTQYF.

The V and J genes are TRBV5-6 and TRBJ1-3; 8 bases map to TRBD1. Trimming removed 4 bases from V and 0 bases from J; junction bases left unmatched: 6. Germline V gives CDR1 SGHDT, CDR2 YYEEEE. The length of the CDR3 is 16 residues. The CDR3 coding sequence is TGTGCCAGCAGCCTACAGGGGGATCTCTCTGGAAACACCATATATTTT. It encodes CASSLQGDLSGNTIYF.

The gene calls are TRBV28 and TRBJ2-7, with a possible D match to TRBD2 (6 bases). The germline V and J ends were trimmed by 3 bases and 3 bases, with 33 bases remaining between them. CDR1 MDHEN and CDR2 SYDVKM come from the germline V gene. CDR3 length equals 21 residues. The CDR3, as DNA: TGTGCCAGCAGTTTGACTTTAGACCTCAACTTGGAGCCGGGAGCGGACTACGAGCAGTACTTC. Protein sequence: CASSLTLDLNLEPGADYEQYF.

This chain connects TRBV28 to TRBJ1-1, with TRBD1 matching over 7 bases. The V gene end was trimmed by 3 bases and the J gene end by 0 bases; junction bases not matched to a gene: 7. This CDR3 contains 16 residues. Germline loops: CDR1 MDHEN, CDR2 SYDVKM. Written as DNA, the CDR3 is TGTGCCAGCAGTTTCTTCAGGGGACAGCTGAACACTGAAGCTTTCTTT. The encoded protein is CASSFFRGQLNTEAFF.

V gene TRBV19 combines with J gene TRBJ1-2; D is possibly TRBD1 (5 bases). CDR3 size: 13 residues. Trimming shortened V by 9 bases and J by 6 bases, and 17 bases separated the two germline ends. CDR1 and CDR2 (germline): LNHDA, SQIVND (reference sequence). Here the CDR3 DNA reads TGTGCCAGCAGAACCTGGGGAGGGGATGGCTACACCTTC. Its protein is CASRTWGGDGYTF. Based on the CDR3 plus reference TRBV19 and TRBJ1-2, the full variable domain is DGGITQSPKYLFRKEGQNVTLSCEQNLNHDAMYWYRQDPGQGLRLIYYSQIVNDFQKGDIAEGYSVSREKKESFPLTVTSAQKNPTAFYLCASRTWGGDGYTFGSGTRLTVV.

This clone appeared once. J is TRBJ2-3 and V is TRBV14, with TRBD2 matching over 15 bases. Trimming took 4 bases from V and 2 from J; bases not matched to a gene: 10. Germline V lookup: CDR1 SGHDN, CDR2 FVKESK. This CDR3 spans 19 amino acids. This chain's CDR3 is CASSPGLAGGKRDTDTQYF. DNA for the CDR3: TGTGCCAGCAGCCCCGGACTAGCGGGAGGGAAACGGGACACAGATACGCAGTATTTT.